This T cell receptor beta chain was documented in a study of cytomegalovirus exposure and HLA in healthy donors. The PCR contained 60 Vbeta and 13 Jbeta primers. Using immunoSEQ multiplex PCR, the repertoire was profiled, and TCRdb retains in-frame clones only, with some absent. Seen here are over 150,000 clones, about 90% observed once, and the top ten hold around 0.21%. The CDR3 has 16 residues. V shed 4 bases and J 0 bases; nucleotides not matched to a gene: 8. Germline V lookup: CDR1 LGHNA, CDR2 YNFKEQ. The chain uses TRBV4-2 and TRBJ2-5; 7 nucleotides agree with TRBD1. The receptor was derived from a girl under three years old in good health and CMV-seronegative. The sequenced sample consisted of PBMCs. The CDR3 loop is CASSPGGHLNQETQYF. As DNA, the CDR3 is TGTGCCAGCAGCCCAGGGGGACACCTAAACCAAGAGACCCAGTACTTC.